The 22 T cell receptor beta chains in this list originate from one sample, sequenced in a study of shared clonotypes between healthy human individuals. Generated by immunoSEQ multiplex PCR, the TCRdb table keeps only in-frame clones and is missing some. The table shows 2 million to 2.5 million clones, with over 85% occurring only once. Sequenced input: naive CD4+ T cells from PBMCs. Subset of the sample: CD45RA+ positively selected. These receptors were collected from a young man in good health. Some clones in this sample may be carry-over from other donors' samples.

This clone was seen a single time. This chain uses TRBV29-1 with TRBJ2-3; D unresolved. V lost 3 bases and J lost 8, with 15 bases in between. CDR1 is SQVTM, CDR2 ANQGSEA, per germline. This CDR3 has 13 residues. The CDR3 loop reads CSVEGRDLGTQYF. Written as DNA, the CDR3 is TGCAGCGTTGAGGGTCGAGATTTAGGTACGCAGTATTTT.

V usage is TRBV6-1 and J usage is TRBJ2-5; D unclear. Germline CDR1 reads MNHNS; CDR2 reads SASEGT. Trimming took 2 bases from V and 2 from J, leaving 9 bases between them. The CDR3 contains 14 residues. The CDR3 reads CASSERALQETQYF. As DNA, the CDR3 is TGTGCCAGCAGTGAAAGAGCGCTTCAAGAGACCCAGTACTTC.

The chain employs TRBV5-1 and TRBJ1-1, with 7 nucleotides matching TRBD1. The V segment lost 4 bases and the J segment 4 bases; nucleotides outside the gene matches: 10. Germline values: CDR1 SGHRS, CDR2 YFSETQ. The CDR3 is made up of 15 amino acids. Here the CDR3 DNA reads TGCGCCAGCAGCCAGAGGACAGGCCGGGCCACTGAAGCTTTCTTT. Its protein is CASSQRTGRATEAFF.

This chain links TRBV7-6 with TRBJ2-2; 15 bases are shared with TRBD2. The CDR3 is made up of 17 amino acids. CDR1 is SGHVS and CDR2 is FNYEAQ in the germline V gene. V lost 5 bases to trimming and J lost 6 bases; unmatched junction nucleotides: 7. The CDR3 sequence: CASSPYGTSGRPGELFF. CDR3 bases: TGTGCCAGCAGCCCCTACGGGACTAGCGGGAGGCCCGGGGAGCTGTTTTTT.

This chain joins TRBV6-6 and TRBJ2-3; TRBD2 is a possible D gene (6 bases). V shed 8 bases and J shed 0 bases, with 15 bases lying between them. This CDR3 has 15 amino acids. The V gene's germline CDR1 is MNHNY and CDR2 SVGAGI (reference sequence). CDR3 nucleotides: TGTGCCAGCTCTAGGAAGCGGGCTAGCACAGATACGCAGTATTTT. Protein product: CASSRKRASTDTQYF.

The genes are TRBV5-6 and TRBJ1-1; D unresolved. The CDR3 contains 14 residues. Germline-derived CDR1 and CDR2 are SGHDT and YYEEEE. Trimming removed 2 bases at V and 1 base at J, with 9 bases between. CDR3 nucleotide sequence: TGTGCCAGCAGCTTTCTAGGAGAGAACACTGAAGCTTTCTTT. Protein product: CASSFLGENTEAFF.

The chain uses TRBV6-1 and TRBJ1-1; 8 nucleotides agree with TRBD1. V lost 4 bases, J lost 6 bases, and 13 bases stayed unmatched. Germline assignment: CDR1 MNHNS and CDR2 SASEGT. There are 16 residues in the CDR3. The chain's CDR3 is CASSGPSQDRAAEAFF. The DNA of the CDR3 is TGTGCCAGCAGTGGGCCGTCCCAGGACAGGGCGGCTGAAGCTTTCTTT.

The rearrangement links TRBV6-6 to TRBJ1-2; perhaps TRBD1 as D (6 bases). Germline lookup yields CDR1 MNHNY and CDR2 SVGAGI (reference sequence). CDR3 length equals 14 residues. Trimming stripped 2 bases from V and 4 bases from J, with 11 bases between. The chain's CDR3 is CASSYKGGAYGYTF. The CDR3 DNA reads TGTGCCAGCAGTTACAAGGGGGGGGCCTATGGCTACACCTTC.

The sample holds one count of this clone. The chain combines TRBV5-6 with TRBJ2-3; weak D call: TRBD1 (5 bases). Germline-derived CDR1 and CDR2 are SGHDT and YYEEEE. Trimming removed 6 bases at V and 0 bases at J, with 14 bases between. CDR3 length equals 15 residues. The CDR3 DNA is TGTGCCAGCAACTTTCAGGGCCTTAGCACAGATACGCAGTATTTT. It encodes CASNFQGLSTDTQYF.

Regarding this clone: The same CDR3 can be traced to other DNA sequences in this sample. This chain joins TRBV6-1 and TRBJ1-5; possible D gene TRBD1, 5 bases. V was clipped by 0 bases and J by 0 bases, with 9 bases between them. The CDR3 loop spans 16 amino acids. Looked up from germline, CDR1 is MNHNS and CDR2 is SASEGT. Here the CDR3 reads CASSEAGVYSNQPQHF. The CDR3 DNA is TGTGCCAGCAGTGAAGCGGGGGTTTATAGCAATCAGCCCCAGCATTTT.

The chain is built from TRBV28 and TRBJ2-1; 7 bases are a match to TRBD2. V dropped 3 bases and J dropped 7; count of bases not matched to a gene: 6. Germline loops: CDR1 MDHEN, CDR2 SYDVKM. This CDR3 spans 14 amino acids. In nucleotides, the CDR3 is TGTGCCAGCAGTTTCCAGCGGGAAGTTAATGAGCAGTTCTTC. Translation: CASSFQREVNEQFF.

The chain joins TRBV28 to TRBJ2-5, with TRBD2 identical over 8 bases. CDR1 MDHEN and CDR2 SYDVKM come from the germline V gene. The CDR3 extends over 18 amino acids. V lost 5 bases and J lost 2; bases outside the gene matches: 16. CDR3 sequence: CASSPPPRPSGFQETQYF. The CDR3 bases are TGTGCCAGCAGTCCACCCCCGCGGCCTAGCGGGTTTCAAGAGACCCAGTACTTC. Full variable domain (missing parts from reference TRBV28 and TRBJ2-5): DVKVTQSSRYLVKRTGEKVFLECVQDMDHENMFWYRQDPGLGLRLIYFSYDVKMKEKGDIPEGYSVSREKKERFSLILESASTNQTSMYLCASSPPPRPSGFQETQYFGPGTRLLVL.

The chain carries TRBV4-1 and TRBJ2-3; maybe TRBD2 (5 bases). The CDR3 sequence is 14 residues long. CDR1 and CDR2 from the germline V gene are MGHRA and YSYEKL. V dropped 5 bases and J dropped 6 bases, with 15 bases sitting between them. CDR3 amino acids: CASSASGRFDTQYF. The CDR3 bases are TGCGCCAGCAGCGCAAGCGGTCGTTTCGATACGCAGTATTTT.

This clone was detected only a few times. The chain couples TRBV30 to TRBJ1-5, with D possibly being TRBD1 (6 bases). The CDR3 consists of 14 residues. V was shortened by 0 bases and J by 12 bases, with 18 bases between the two germline ends. Germline lookup yields CDR1 GTSNPN and CDR2 SVGIG (reference sequence). CDR3 sequence: CAWSVVAAQGRQHF. CDR3 in DNA: TGTGCCTGGAGTGTAGTCGCCGCCCAGGGGCGCCAGCATTTT.

The genes are TRBV11-3 and TRBJ2-1; D might be TRBD2 (6 bases). Trimming left V 1 base short and J 5 bases short, with 18 bases between. The CDR3 runs 17 residues. CDR1 SGHNT and CDR2 YENEEA come from the germline V gene. The CDR3 DNA follows: TGTGCCAGCAGCTTAGGGGCGACTGGGACTTGGAACAATGAGCAGTTCTTC. Amino acids: CASSLGATGTWNNEQFF.

To note about this clone: The sample contains more than one DNA sequence encoding this CDR3. The chain links TRBV28 to TRBJ2-7; D ambiguous. There are 12 residues in the CDR3. V was shortened by 2 bases and J by 3 bases, with 5 bases between the two germline ends. Germline lookup yields CDR1 MDHEN and CDR2 SYDVKM. As DNA, the CDR3 is TGTGCCAGCAGTTTAGGGCGCTACGAGCAGTACTTC. Translated: CASSLGRYEQYF.

This sequence joins TRBV11-3 and TRBJ2-2; no clear D gene. Germline loops: CDR1 SGHNT, CDR2 YENEEA. The germline V and J ends were trimmed by 1 base and 1 base, with 7 bases remaining between them. CDR3 length: 15 residues. CDR3 region: CASSLGSGNTGELFF. The CDR3 coding sequence is TGTGCCAGCAGCTTAGGGTCAGGGAACACCGGGGAGCTGTTTTTT.

This clone was observed once. This sequence joins TRBV10-1 and TRBJ2-5; a possible D gene is TRBD1 (5 bases). V lost 6 bases, J lost 3 bases, and 11 bases lay in between. Germline-derived CDR1 and CDR2 are WNHNN and SYGVQD (reference sequence). The CDR3 is made up of 13 amino acids. The CDR3 bases are TGCGCCAGCAGCCTGACCAGGGAAGAGACCCAGTACTTC. The encoded protein is CASSLTREETQYF.

This clone was seen just once. The chain carries TRBV29-1 and TRBJ1-3, with no clear D. Deletions cut 2 bases from V and 0 bases from J, with 8 bases between. Germline V gives CDR1 SQVTM, CDR2 ANQGSEA. The CDR3 sequence is 14 residues long. CDR3 protein: CSVEKASSGNTIYF. The CDR3 region has the DNA TGCAGCGTTGAAAAAGCCAGCTCTGGAAACACCATATATTTT.

V usage is TRBV2 and J usage is TRBJ1-5; 7 bases are shared with TRBD1. From germline, CDR1 is SNHLY and CDR2 FYNNEI. The CDR3 has 15 amino acids. J gave up 6 bases and V 3 bases, and 8 bases lay outside the gene matches. CDR3 coding DNA: TGTGCCAGCAGTGAGATAGGGGGCGCGTTTCAGCCCCAGCATTTT. Amino acid sequence: CASSEIGGAFQPQHF.

The chain has TRBV11-3 and TRBJ2-3, with 8 bases matching TRBD2. After removal of 2 bases from V and 3 bases from J, the junction contained 4 bases not matched to a gene. Germline CDR1 SGHNT, CDR2 YENEEA. The CDR3 is made up of 15 amino acids. The CDR3 DNA is TGTGCCAGCAGCTTATCAGCGGGAGAAACAGATACGCAGTATTTT. Translated, it gives CASSLSAGETDTQYF.

The chain carries TRBV29-1 and TRBJ2-7; 8 positions match TRBD1. Germline assignment: CDR1 SQVTM and CDR2 ANQGSEA. This CDR3 spans 14 amino acids. V trimming: 4 bases; J trimming: 4 bases; junction bases outside the gene matches: 9. Here the CDR3 reads CSVVFGTGGYEQYF. For the CDR3, the DNA is TGCAGCGTTGTCTTCGGGACAGGAGGATACGAGCAGTACTTC.